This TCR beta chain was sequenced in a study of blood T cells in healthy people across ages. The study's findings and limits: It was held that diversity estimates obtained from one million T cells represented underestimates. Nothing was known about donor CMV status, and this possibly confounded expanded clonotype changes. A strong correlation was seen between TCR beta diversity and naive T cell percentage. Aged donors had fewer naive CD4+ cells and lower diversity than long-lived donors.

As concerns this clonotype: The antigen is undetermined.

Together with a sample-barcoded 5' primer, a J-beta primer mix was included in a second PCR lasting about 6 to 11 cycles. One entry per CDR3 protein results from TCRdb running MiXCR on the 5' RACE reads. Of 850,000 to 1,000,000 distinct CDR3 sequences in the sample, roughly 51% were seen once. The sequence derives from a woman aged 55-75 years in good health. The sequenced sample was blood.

CDR3 in amino acids: CASRQRGSLYEQYF. The CDR3 nucleotides are TGTGCCAGCAGACAGAGGGGTTCCCTCTACGAGCAGTACTTC. The chain is built from TRBV27 and TRBJ2-4; D is possibly TRBD1 or TRBD2 (5 bases each). Judging by the DNA end, TRBJ2-7 fits better; the J call may be wrong. CDR1 MNHEY and CDR2 SMNVEV come from the germline V gene (reference sequence). This CDR3 has 14 amino acids.